These 11 T cell receptor beta chains were sequenced from one sample in a study of CD8 T cells in Susac syndrome. Random hexamers served to reverse transcribe roughly 0.45 to 1 ug RNA. TCRdb reanalysed the immunoSEQ multiplex PCR reads using MiXCR and keeps one entry per CDR3 protein. This sample has roughly 89,000 distinct CDR3 sequences, with about 96% found just once. The sequencing input was CD8+ T cells from PBMCs. The source is a human donor with Susac syndrome.

V is TRBV7-2 and J is TRBJ2-3, with D uncertain. Germline-derived CDR1 and CDR2 are SGHTA and FQGNSA. Trimming stripped 5 bases from V and 12 bases from J, with 18 bases between. This CDR3 spans 13 amino acids. In DNA form, the CDR3 reads TGTGCCAGCAGCGCAACGAGCGACACCCCCCAGTATTTT. This translates into CASSATSDTPQYF.

The chain joins TRBV18 to TRBJ2-7, with 7 nucleotides matching TRBD1. Unmatched junction bases numbered 4, after V lost 0 bases and J lost 5 bases. This CDR3 contains 14 residues. Germline V gene lookup returns CDR1 KGHSH and CDR2 LQKENI. CDR3: CASSPPTGLDEQYF. CDR3 sequence (DNA): TGTGCCAGCTCACCACCGACAGGGTTGGACGAGCAGTACTTC. Full variable domain (outside the CDR3, taken from reference TRBV18 and TRBJ2-7): NAGVMQNPRHLVRRRGQEARLRCSPMKGHSHVYWYRQLPEEGLKFMVYLQKENIIDESGMPKERFSAEFPKEGPSILRIQQVVRGDSAAYFCASSPPTGLDEQYFGPGTRLTVT.

This clonotype showed up just once. The chain combines TRBV2 with TRBJ2-1; 10 nucleotides agree with TRBD2. The germline gives CDR1 SNHLY, CDR2 FYNNEI. The CDR3 length is 18 residues. V was clipped by 7 bases and J by 0 bases; unmatched bases: 12. The CDR3 protein is CASIGKRGGYSSYNEQFF. The CDR3 coding sequence is TGTGCCAGCATTGGGAAGCGGGGGGGCTATAGCTCCTACAATGAGCAGTTCTTC.

Here the CDR3 reads CASSLAQRRDNEQFF. The CDR3 DNA sequence: TGTGCCAGCAGCTTAGCTCAGCGCAGAGACAATGAGCAGTTCTTC. The chain has TRBV11-2 and TRBJ2-1; D call uncertain. The CDR3 has 15 residues. Germline CDR1 and CDR2: SGHAT and FQNNGV. V lost 1 base and J lost 5, with 12 bases in between.

The chain couples TRBV6-2 or TRBV6-3 to TRBJ2-1; TRBD1 aligns across 7 bases. V gave up 4 bases and J gave up 5 bases; unmatched junction bases: 11. The CDR3 is made up of 16 amino acids. The germline V gene has CDR1 MNHEY and CDR2 SVGEGT. The CDR3 loop reads CASSFFWDRTDNEQFF. The CDR3 DNA reads TGTGCCAGCAGTTTCTTTTGGGACAGAACAGACAATGAGCAGTTCTTC.

This clonotype was found once. A junction end diverges from the germline sequence, so it may reflect a read error. The chain joins TRBV7-7 to TRBJ2-1; D perhaps matches TRBD1 (5 bases). This CDR3 region has 13 residues. The V gene's germline CDR1 is SSHAT and CDR2 FNYEAQ (reference sequence). CDR3 in DNA: TGTGCTAGCAGCTCGGTTAGGGGCGATGAGCAGTTCTTC. Protein product: CASSSVRGDEQFF.

V gene TRBV27 combines with J gene TRBJ2-5, with 7 bases fitting TRBD2. This CDR3 is 16 amino acids long. The germline V gene encodes CDR1 MNHEY and CDR2 SMNVEV (reference sequence). The trim removed 4 bases at V and 2 bases at J, leaving 10 bases unmatched. CDR3 residues: CASSYLAGDRQETQYF. DNA of the CDR3: TGTGCCAGCAGTTATCTCGCGGGGGATCGACAAGAGACCCAGTACTTC.

The table lists this clonotype with a count of one. The chain uses TRBV5-1 and TRBJ1-1; TRBD1 matches at 9 bases. V dropped 3 bases and J dropped 1; count of bases not matched to a gene: 7. Germline V gene sequence: CDR1 SGHRS, CDR2 YFSETQ. The CDR3 runs 16 residues. The CDR3 DNA follows: TGCGCCAGCAGCTGGACAGGGGCGCAGGGGAACACTGAAGCTTTCTTT. It codes for CASSWTGAQGNTEAFF.

This chain joins TRBV28 and TRBJ2-2; maybe TRBD2 (5 bases). The V gene's germline CDR1 is MDHEN and CDR2 SYDVKM. The V and J ends lost 6 bases and 7 bases respectively, with 12 bases between them. The CDR3 sequence is 13 residues long. CDR3 region: CASSRPGDGELFF. The CDR3, as DNA: TGTGCCAGCAGCCGACCCGGGGACGGGGAGCTGTTTTTT.

The rearrangement uses TRBV28 and TRBJ1-5; 12 bases map to TRBD1. The V and J ends lost 5 bases and 1 base, in that order; junction bases with no gene match: 6. The CDR3 runs 17 residues. CDR1 and CDR2 from the germline V gene are MDHEN and SYDVKM. The CDR3, as DNA: TGTGCCAGCAGTCTGGGACAGGGGGCATTGAGCAATCAGCCCCAGCATTTT. Amino acids: CASSLGQGALSNQPQHF. The whole variable domain, remainder taken from reference TRBV28 and TRBJ1-5, is DVKVTQSSRYLVKRTGEKVFLECVQDMDHENMFWYRQDPGLGLRLIYFSYDVKMKEKGDIPEGYSVSREKKERFSLILESASTNQTSMYLCASSLGQGALSNQPQHFGDGTRLSIL.

The CDR3 reads CASSLGQGAGQPQHF. For the CDR3, the DNA is TGCGCCAGCAGCTTGGGACAGGGGGCCGGTCAGCCCCAGCATTTT. The chain combines TRBV5-1 with TRBJ1-5, with 10 bases that match TRBD1. Germline CDR1 is SGHRS and CDR2 is YFSETQ. V lost 0 bases to trimming and J lost 6 bases; unmatched junction nucleotides: 3. The CDR3 runs to 15 residues.